The text below deals with one T cell receptor beta chain. This entry belongs to a study of OX40 agonist ivuxolimab in advanced cancers. Repertoires were generated with immunoSEQ multiplex PCR, while TCRdb's copy carries only in-frame clones and drops some. The sample has approximately 45,000 clones; approximately 86% are singletons. Germline trimming cut 0 bases from V and 5 bases from J; bases unmatched to any gene: 4. CDR3 length: 14 amino acids. Germline CDR1 is MNHEY and CDR2 is SVGAGI. The clonotype originates from an adult with an advanced solid tumor such as melanoma, head and neck, liver or kidney cancer. The chain recombines TRBV6-5 with TRBJ2-7; 7 nucleotides agree with TRBD2. The sample consisted of CD4+ or CD8+ T cells sorted from blood, taken in a trial of the OX40 agonist ivuxolimab. In DNA form, the CDR3 reads TGTGCCAGCAGTTACTCGGGGGGGGGTGACGAGCAGTACGTC. Translating gives CASSYSGGGDEQYV.